The clone carrying this T cell receptor (beta chain) was picked up one time. Its antigen is not known. The donors, all of them Caucasian adults, lived in Nashville, Tennessee. This specimen belongs to a study of shared clonotypes between healthy human individuals. Study background: Each donor had three CD4 naive, three CD4 memory, two CD8 naive and one CD8 memory plate. Study observations and caveats: Clonotype sharing among donors likely depends on sequencing depth.

TCRdb's copy holds only in-frame clones and misses some; the assay was immunoSEQ multiplex PCR. The sample has over a million clones; about 96% are singletons. This receptor was taken from a man younger than 40 in good health. Sequencing input: naive CD4+ T cells sorted from blood. Subset meaning: CD45RA+ positively selected.

The CDR3 bases are TGTGCCAGCTCACCTAACAGGGGGGGTGAGCAGTTCTTC. It specifies CASSPNRGGEQFF. The chain uses TRBV18 and TRBJ2-1, with TRBD1 as a possible D gene (8 bases). The CDR3 loop spans 13 amino acids. The germline gives CDR1 KGHSH, CDR2 LQKENI. Trimming took off 3 bases at V and 9 bases at J, with 12 bases between the two ends.